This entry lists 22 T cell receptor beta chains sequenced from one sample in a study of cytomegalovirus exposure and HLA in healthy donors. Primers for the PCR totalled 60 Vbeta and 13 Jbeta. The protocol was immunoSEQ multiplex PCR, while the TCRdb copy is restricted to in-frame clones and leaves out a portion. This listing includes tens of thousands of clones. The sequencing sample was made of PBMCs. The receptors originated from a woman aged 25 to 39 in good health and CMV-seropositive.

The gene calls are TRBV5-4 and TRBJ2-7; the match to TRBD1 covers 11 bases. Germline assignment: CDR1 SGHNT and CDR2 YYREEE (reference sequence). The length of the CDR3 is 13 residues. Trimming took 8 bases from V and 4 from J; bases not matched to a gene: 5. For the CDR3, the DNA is TGTGCCAGTCACCGGGACAGGGGGTACGAGCAGTACTTC. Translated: CASHRDRGYEQYF.

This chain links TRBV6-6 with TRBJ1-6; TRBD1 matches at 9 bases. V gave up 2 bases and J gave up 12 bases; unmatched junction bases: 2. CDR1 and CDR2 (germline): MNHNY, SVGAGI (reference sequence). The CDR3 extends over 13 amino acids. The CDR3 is CASSYGQGKPLHF. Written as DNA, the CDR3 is TGTGCCAGCAGTTACGGACAGGGGAAACCCCTCCACTTT.

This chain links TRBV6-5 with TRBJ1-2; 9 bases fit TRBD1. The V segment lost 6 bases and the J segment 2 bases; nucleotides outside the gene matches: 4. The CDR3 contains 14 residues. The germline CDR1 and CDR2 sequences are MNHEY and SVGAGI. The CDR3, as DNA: TGTGCCAGCAGACGCGACAGGGGGAACTATGGCTACACCTTC. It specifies CASRRDRGNYGYTF.

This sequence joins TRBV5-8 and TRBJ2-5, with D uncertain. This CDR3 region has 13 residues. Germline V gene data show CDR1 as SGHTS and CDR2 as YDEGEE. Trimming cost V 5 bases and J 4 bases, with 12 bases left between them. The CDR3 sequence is CASSPTGGETQYF. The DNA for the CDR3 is TGTGCCAGCAGTCCGACCGGCGGAGAGACCCAGTACTTC.

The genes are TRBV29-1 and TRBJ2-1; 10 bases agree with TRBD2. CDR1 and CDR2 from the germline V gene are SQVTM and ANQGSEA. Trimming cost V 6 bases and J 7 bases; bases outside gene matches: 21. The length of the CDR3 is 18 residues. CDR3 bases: TGCAGCGTCCCCCAAGGTAGCGGGGGGCTCCGGGGGAAAAATGAGCAGTTCTTC. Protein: CSVPQGSGGLRGKNEQFF.

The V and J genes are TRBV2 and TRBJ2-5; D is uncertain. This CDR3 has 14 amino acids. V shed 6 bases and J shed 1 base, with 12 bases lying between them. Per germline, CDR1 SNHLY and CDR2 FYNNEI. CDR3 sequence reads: CASRIGRTQETQYF. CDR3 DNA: TGTGCCAGCAGGATTGGCAGAACCCAAGAGACCCAGTACTTC.

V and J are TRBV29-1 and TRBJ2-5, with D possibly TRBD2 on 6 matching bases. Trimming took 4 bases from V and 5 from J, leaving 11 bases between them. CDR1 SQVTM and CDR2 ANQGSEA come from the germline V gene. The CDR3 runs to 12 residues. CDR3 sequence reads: CSVVEGYETQYF. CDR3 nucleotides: TGCAGCGTTGTGGAGGGGTACGAGACCCAGTACTTC.

CDR3 DNA: TGTGCCAGCAGCTTCGGGGAGCGGAGCTCACCCCTCCACTTT. Its protein product is CASSFGERSSPLHF. The chain carries TRBV11-2 and TRBJ1-6; D not certain. The germline gives CDR1 SGHAT, CDR2 FQNNGV. V was cut by 3 bases and J by 10 bases, with 13 bases left in between. CDR3 length equals 14 residues. Filled out from reference TRBV11-2 and TRBJ1-6, the complete variable domain reads EAGVAQSPRYKIIEKRQSVAFWCNPISGHATLYWYQQILGQGPKLLIQFQNNGVVDDSQLPKDRFSAERLKGVDSTLKIQPAKLEDSAVYLCASSFGERSSPLHFGNGTRLTVT.

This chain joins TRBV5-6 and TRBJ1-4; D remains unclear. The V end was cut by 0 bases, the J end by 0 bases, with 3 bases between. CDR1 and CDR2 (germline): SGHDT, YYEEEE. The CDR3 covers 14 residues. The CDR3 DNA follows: TGTGCCAGCAGCTTGGTCTCAACTAATGAAAAACTGTTTTTT. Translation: CASSLVSTNEKLFF. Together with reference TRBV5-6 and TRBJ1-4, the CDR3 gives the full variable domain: DAGVTQSPTHLIKTRGQQVTLRCSPKSGHDTVSWYQQALGQGPQFIFQYYEEEERQRGNFPDRFSGHQFPNYSSELNVNALLLGDSALYLCASSLVSTNEKLFFGSGTQLSVL.

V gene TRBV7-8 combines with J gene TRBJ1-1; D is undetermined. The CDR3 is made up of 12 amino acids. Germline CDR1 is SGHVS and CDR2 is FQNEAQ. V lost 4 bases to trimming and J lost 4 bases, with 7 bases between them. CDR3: CASSSLGTEAFF. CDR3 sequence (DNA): TGTGCCAGCAGCTCACTTGGCACTGAAGCTTTCTTT. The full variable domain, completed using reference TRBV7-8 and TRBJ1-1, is GAGVSQSPRYKVAKRGQDVALRCDPISGHVSLFWYQQALGQGPEFLTYFQNEAQLDKSGLPSDRFFAERPEGSVSTLKIQRTQQEDSAVYLCASSSLGTEAFFGQGTRLTVV.

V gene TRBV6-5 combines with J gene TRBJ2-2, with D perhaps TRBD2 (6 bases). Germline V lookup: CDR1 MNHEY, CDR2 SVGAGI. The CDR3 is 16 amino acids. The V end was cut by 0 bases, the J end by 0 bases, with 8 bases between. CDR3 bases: TGTGCCAGCAGTTACTCTGCGGGAACGAACACCGGGGAGCTGTTTTTT. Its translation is CASSYSAGTNTGELFF.

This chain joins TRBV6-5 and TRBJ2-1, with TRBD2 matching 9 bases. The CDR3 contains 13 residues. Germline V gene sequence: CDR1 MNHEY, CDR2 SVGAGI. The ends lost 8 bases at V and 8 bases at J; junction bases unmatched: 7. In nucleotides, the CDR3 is TGTGCCAGCGGGCGGGGGGGCCGGGATGAGCAGTTCTTC. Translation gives CASGRGGRDEQFF.

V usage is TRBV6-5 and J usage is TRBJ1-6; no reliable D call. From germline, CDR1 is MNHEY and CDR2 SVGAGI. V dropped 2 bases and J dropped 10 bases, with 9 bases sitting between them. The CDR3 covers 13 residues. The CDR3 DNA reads TGTGCCAGCAGTTACATGGGGAGCTCACCCCTCCACTTT. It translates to CASSYMGSSPLHF.

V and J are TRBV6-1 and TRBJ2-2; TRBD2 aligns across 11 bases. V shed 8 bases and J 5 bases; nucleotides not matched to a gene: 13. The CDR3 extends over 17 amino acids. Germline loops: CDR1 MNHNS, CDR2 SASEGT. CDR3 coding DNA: TGTGCCAGCGGTGGGATATTAGCGGGAGGGGGTACCGGGGAGCTGTTTTTT. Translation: CASGGILAGGGTGELFF.

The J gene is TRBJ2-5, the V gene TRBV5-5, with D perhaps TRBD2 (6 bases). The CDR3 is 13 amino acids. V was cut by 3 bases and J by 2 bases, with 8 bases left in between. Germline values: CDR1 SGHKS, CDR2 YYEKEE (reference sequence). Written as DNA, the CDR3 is TGTGCCAGCAGCTGGGGGGTACAAGAGACCCAGTACTTC. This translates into CASSWGVQETQYF. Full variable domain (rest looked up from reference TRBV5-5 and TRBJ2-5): DAGVTQSPTHLIKTRGQQVTLRCSPISGHKSVSWYQQVLGQGPQFIFQYYEKEERGRGNFPDRFSARQFPNYSSELNVNALLLGDSALYLCASSWGVQETQYFGPGTRLLVL.

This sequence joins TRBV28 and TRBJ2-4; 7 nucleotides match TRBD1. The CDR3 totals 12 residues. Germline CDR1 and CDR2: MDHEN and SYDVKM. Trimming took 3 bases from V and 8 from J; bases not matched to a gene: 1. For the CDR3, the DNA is TGTGCCAGCAGTTTCGACAGGGACATTCAGTACTTC. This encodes CASSFDRDIQYF.

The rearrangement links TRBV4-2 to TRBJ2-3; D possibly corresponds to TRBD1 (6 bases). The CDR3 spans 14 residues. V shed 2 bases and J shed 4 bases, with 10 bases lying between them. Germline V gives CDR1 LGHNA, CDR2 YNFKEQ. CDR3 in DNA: TGTGCCAGCAGCCAACCACAGGGTTCAGATACGCAGTATTTT. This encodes CASSQPQGSDTQYF.

The CDR3 region is CASKVGILGDEQYF. CDR3 DNA sequence: TGTGCCAGTAAAGTCGGGATCCTCGGGGACGAGCAGTACTTC. The chain carries TRBV6-1 and TRBJ2-7; D possibly corresponds to TRBD2 (5 bases). V was shortened by 9 bases and J by 5 bases, with 20 bases between the two germline ends. This CDR3 is 14 amino acids long. Germline lookup yields CDR1 MNHNS and CDR2 SASEGT.

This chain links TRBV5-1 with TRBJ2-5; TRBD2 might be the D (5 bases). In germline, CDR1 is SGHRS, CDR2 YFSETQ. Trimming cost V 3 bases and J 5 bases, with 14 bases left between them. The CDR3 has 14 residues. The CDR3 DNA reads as TGCGCCAGCAGCTATGGAGGTAGTACGGAGACCCAGTACTTC. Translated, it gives CASSYGGSTETQYF.

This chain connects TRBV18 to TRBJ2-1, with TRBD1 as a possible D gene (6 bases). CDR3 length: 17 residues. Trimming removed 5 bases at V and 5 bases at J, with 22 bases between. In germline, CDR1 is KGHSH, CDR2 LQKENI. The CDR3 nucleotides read TGTGCCAGCTCAGATCGTATACTCGGGACACTTGACAATGAGCAGTTCTTC. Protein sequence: CASSDRILGTLDNEQFF. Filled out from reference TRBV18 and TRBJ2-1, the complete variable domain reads NAGVMQNPRHLVRRRGQEARLRCSPMKGHSHVYWYRQLPEEGLKFMVYLQKENIIDESGMPKERFSAEFPKEGPSILRIQQVVRGDSAAYFCASSDRILGTLDNEQFFGPGTRLTVL.

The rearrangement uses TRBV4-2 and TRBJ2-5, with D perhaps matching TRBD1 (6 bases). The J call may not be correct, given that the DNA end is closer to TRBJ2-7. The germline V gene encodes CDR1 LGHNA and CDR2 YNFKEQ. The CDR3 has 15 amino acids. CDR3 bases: TGTGCCAGCAGCCAAGATCTGCAGGGGCCCTACGAGCAGTACTTC. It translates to CASSQDLQGPYEQYF.

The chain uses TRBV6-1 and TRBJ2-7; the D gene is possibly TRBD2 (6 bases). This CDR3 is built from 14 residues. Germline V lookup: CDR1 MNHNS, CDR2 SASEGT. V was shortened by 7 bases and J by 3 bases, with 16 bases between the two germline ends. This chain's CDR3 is CASTSGTFNYEQYF. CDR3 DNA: TGTGCCAGCACCTCGGGGACTTTTAACTACGAGCAGTACTTC.